The 14 T cell receptor beta chains presented below share a single source sample, sequenced in a study of T cells in women clearing cervical HPV infection. Assay used: immunoSEQ multiplex PCR; TCRdb lists only in-frame clones, some missing. The sample has tens of thousands of clones; the top ten hold 6% to 8%. Specimen: blood buffy coat. The receptors come from a woman between 18 and 70 years old with a cervical HPV16 infection that either progressed to CIN3+ or cleared (not recorded which).

The CDR3 sequence is CAITRDRATDTQYF. The part of the CDR3 DNA that was read is TGTGCCATCACCCGGGACAGGGCGACAGATACG. The chain couples TRBV10-3 to TRBJ2-3; 9 bases agree with TRBD1. The read falls 3 residues short of the CDR3 end, and the missing part is taken from the germline J gene. The CDR3 is 14 amino acids. Per the germline V gene, CDR1 is ENHRY and CDR2 is SYGVKD. V lost 7 bases and J lost 3; bases outside the gene matches: 5.

CDR3 sequence reads: CASSFSNYGYTF. CDR3 DNA, as far as it was read: TGTGCCAGCAGTTTTAGTAACTATGGC. J is TRBJ1-2 and V is TRBV27; no reliable D call. The CDR3 end falls 3 residues outside the read, so it is completed with the germline J gene. The CDR3 has 12 residues. Per germline, CDR1 MNHEY and CDR2 SMNVEV (reference sequence). Deletions cut 3 bases from V and 1 base from J, with 3 bases between.

Partial CDR3 DNA: TGTGCCAGCAGTTATAGCGGCACAGATACG. Its translation is CASSYSGTDT. The full CDR3 protein reads CASSYSGTDTQYF. The V and J genes are TRBV2 and TRBJ2-3, with D maybe TRBD2 (5 bases). The read falls 3 residues short of the CDR3 end, and the missing part is taken from the germline J gene. This CDR3 is 13 amino acids long. The V and J ends lost 5 bases and 1 base respectively, with 7 bases between them. Germline CDR1 and CDR2: SNHLY and FYNNEI. Together with reference TRBV2 and TRBJ2-3, the CDR3 gives the full variable domain: EPEVTQTPSHQVTQMGQEVILRCVPISNHLYFYWYRQILGQKVEFLVSFYNNEISEKSEIFDDQFSVERPDGSNFTLKIRSTKLEDSAMYFCASSYSGTDTQYFGPGTRLTVL.

Regarding this clone: The read terminates 3 residues ahead of where the CDR3 ends, so the germline J gene completes it. The V gene is TRBV30, the J gene TRBJ2-3; tentatively, D is TRBD2 (6 bases). The CDR3 covers 13 residues. Per the germline V gene, CDR1 is GTSNPN and CDR2 is SVGIG (reference sequence). Trimming pared 7 bases from V and 5 bases from J, leaving 16 bases between. CDR3: CASPGKEGDTQYF. CDR3 DNA (partial): TGTGCCTCCCCGGGGAAGGAGGGAGATACG.

Worth noting for this clone: The read stops 3 residues short of the end of the CDR3; the missing end is completed from the germline J gene. This chain uses TRBV12-3 or TRBV12-4 with TRBJ2-7, with D possibly TRBD1 on 5 matching bases. The V gene lost 1 base and the J gene lost 5 bases, with 12 bases spanning the gap. The CDR3 consists of 14 residues. CDR3 DNA (partial): TGTGCCAGCAGTTTAGACGCAGGGCTTCACGAG. This sequence encodes CASSLDAGLHE. The CDR3, in full, reads CASSLDAGLHEQYF.

CDR3 amino acids: CAISDGTGLNEKLFF. The sequenced part of the CDR3 DNA is TGTGCCATCAGTGACGGGACAGGGCTTAATGAAAAA. The chain has TRBV10-3 and TRBJ1-4; 9 nucleotides agree with TRBD1. Coverage ceases 3 residues before the CDR3 finishes, and the germline J gene fills in the end. V lost 3 bases, J lost 4 bases, and 3 bases stayed unmatched. In germline, CDR1 is ENHRY, CDR2 SYGVKD. There are 15 residues in the CDR3.

As for this clone: The read ends 3 residues shy of where the CDR3 ends; the end is completed using the germline J gene. The chain links TRBV20-1 to TRBJ2-5; 11 bases line up with TRBD2. V shed 3 bases and J 2 bases; nucleotides not matched to a gene: 8. The CDR3 length is 16 residues. Germline CDR1 is DFQATT and CDR2 is SNEGSKA (reference sequence). CDR3 loop: CSARIAGGPKQETQYF. The part of the CDR3 DNA that was read is TGCAGTGCTAGGATAGCGGGAGGGCCAAAGCAAGAGACC.

In the case of this clone: Read data end 3 residues before the CDR3 end; the end is taken from the germline J gene. This chain links TRBV20-1 with TRBJ1-1; tentative D call: TRBD1 (5 bases). V lost 2 bases, J lost 5 bases, and 15 bases lay in between. This CDR3 spans 14 amino acids. Germline V gene data show CDR1 as DFQATT and CDR2 as SNEGSKA (reference sequence). CDR3 protein: CSARPPGDSTEAFF. CDR3 DNA (partial): TGCAGTGCTAGACCCCCGGGGGACTCTACTGAA.

Details on this clone: The sequenced fragment ends 3 residues before the CDR3 boundary, so the rest is inferred from the germline J gene. The chain employs TRBV19 and TRBJ1-1; no reliable D call. Trimming removed 3 bases from V and 2 bases from J, with 7 bases in between. The CDR3 runs 13 residues. Germline V lookup: CDR1 LNHDA, CDR2 SQIVND (reference sequence). The CDR3 DNA, read in part, is TGTGCCAGTAGTATGAACAGTAACACTGAA. Encoded protein: CASSMNSNTE. The whole CDR3 is CASSMNSNTEAFF. The full variable domain, completed using reference TRBV19 and TRBJ1-1, is DGGITQSPKYLFRKEGQNVTLSCEQNLNHDAMYWYRQDPGQGLRLIYYSQIVNDFQKGDIAEGYSVSREKKESFPLTVTSAQKNPTAFYLCASSMNSNTEAFFGQGTRLTVV.

In regard to this clone: The read halts 3 residues ahead of the CDR3 end, with the missing end drawn from the germline J gene. This chain uses TRBV7-9 with TRBJ1-4; D possibly corresponds to TRBD1 (5 bases). The germline V gene has CDR1 SEHNR and CDR2 FQNEAQ (reference sequence). V lost 1 base, J lost 8 bases, and 11 bases lay in between. The CDR3 totals 14 residues. The CDR3 is CASSLGQGLEKLFF. CDR3 bases read: TGTGCCAGCAGCTTAGGGCAGGGTCTGGAAAAA.

About this clone itself: The read stops 3 residues short of the end of the CDR3; the missing end is completed from the germline J gene. V is TRBV5-6 and J is TRBJ2-1, with D possibly matching TRBD2 (5 bases). V was trimmed by 5 bases and J by 8 bases, leaving 20 bases between them. There are 15 residues in the CDR3. Germline CDR1 and CDR2: SGHDT and YYEEEE. The CDR3 reads CASSRRLSFADEQFF. The covered CDR3 bases are TGTGCCAGCAGTCGGAGGCTCTCTTTTGCGGATGAG. Full variable domain (outside the CDR3, taken from reference TRBV5-6 and TRBJ2-1): DAGVTQSPTHLIKTRGQQVTLRCSPKSGHDTVSWYQQALGQGPQFIFQYYEEEERQRGNFPDRFSGHQFPNYSSELNVNALLLGDSALYLCASSRRLSFADEQFFGPGTRLTVL.

Remarks on this clone: Read data end 3 residues before the CDR3 end; the end is taken from the germline J gene. This chain joins TRBV7-3 and TRBJ2-3; 9 nucleotides match TRBD2. CDR3 length: 15 amino acids. The germline CDR1 and CDR2 sequences are SGHTA and FQGTGA. The CDR3: CASSSGGGVQETQYF. The CDR3 bases that were read are TGTGCCAGCAGCTCTGGCGGGGGGGTTCAAGAGACG.

Worth noting for this clone: With the read ending 3 residues before the CDR3 end, the germline J gene is used to fill in that end. The chain recombines TRBV7-7 with TRBJ1-5; D unclear. V shed 4 bases and J shed 6 bases, with 7 bases lying between them. Germline CDR1 is SSHAT and CDR2 is FNYEAQ (reference sequence). The CDR3 covers 12 residues. The CDR3 sequence is CASSSTCQPQHF. The sequenced CDR3 bases are TGTGCCAGCAGCTCTACCTGTCAGCCC.

As to this clone: The CDR3 end falls 3 residues outside the read, so it is completed with the germline J gene. The chain couples TRBV4-1 to TRBJ1-2; 9 bases match TRBD1. The CDR3 runs 12 residues. The V gene end was trimmed by 4 bases and the J gene end by 7 bases; junction bases not matched to a gene: 1. Germline values: CDR1 MGHRA, CDR2 YSYEKL. The CDR3 reads CASSRTGVGYTF. The covered CDR3 bases are TGCGCCAGCAGCCGGACAGGGGTTGGC.